This is a list of T cell receptor beta chains from one sample in a study of T-cell reconstitution after alpha-beta-depleted transplantation in children. TCRdb processed the PCR reads anew with MiXCR; each CDR3 protein has one entry. The table lists fewer than 550,000 distinct CDR3 sequences, around 15% of them singletons, with just under 30% in the top ten. The starting material was PBMCs, mostly from graft donor cells, obtained 360 days after TCRalphabeta/CD19-depleted stem cell transplant. The receptors here all came from a boy less than two years old who had a stem cell transplant for Wiskott-Aldrich syndrome, so the T cells may come from the graft donor. The CDR3 runs from the conserved cysteine through the conserved F or W. Fields, in order: D gene, J gene, clone size, V gene, CDR3 protein, CDR3 DNA. A D gene is named only where the DNA matches it firmly. Some rows mark clone size as missing; the rest say once, few, many or name a class of expanded clone.

- TRBJ2-7 - TRBV6-5 CASSYSTSSYEQYF TGTGCCAGCAGTTACTCCACATCGTCCTACGAGCAGTACTTC
- TRBJ2-7 few TRBV3-1 CASSQVGKGNYEQYF TGTGCCAGCAGCCAAGTGGGAAAGGGGAACTACGAGCAGTACTTC
TRBD1 TRBJ1-2 few TRBV3-1 CASSRRENRGYGYTF TGTGCCAGCAGCCGTCGAGAGAACAGGGGATATGGCTACACCTTC
- TRBJ1-1 - TRBV5-1 CASSRAQGNTEAFF TGCGCCAGCAGCAGAGCCCAGGGGAACACTGAAGCTTTCTTT
- TRBJ1-4 few TRBV11-1 CASTPGHGITNLNEKLFF TGTGCCAGCACACCGGGACATGGGATTACAAACCTTAATGAAAAACTGTTTTTT
- TRBJ2-6 few TRBV9 CASSEPREGNSGANVLTF TGTGCCAGCAGCGAACCCAGGGAAGGGAACTCTGGGGCCAACGTCCTGACTTTC
TRBD2 TRBJ2-7 - TRBV30 CAWSEYRTSGSYEQYF TGTGCCTGGAGTGAGTATCGGACTAGCGGCTCCTACGAGCAGTACTTC
- TRBJ2-7 many TRBV20-1 CSATGAVGYSYEQYF TGCAGTGCTACTGGTGCAGTAGGATACTCCTACGAGCAGTACTTC
- TRBJ2-3 few TRBV12-3/TRBV12-4 CASSPSSFLSADTQYF TGTGCCAGCAGTCCATCTAGCTTTTTAAGCGCAGATACGCAGTATTTT
- TRBJ2-3 few TRBV7-9 CASSLTPQGSDTQYF TGTGCCAGCAGCTTAACCCCACAGGGATCAGATACGCAGTATTTT
- TRBJ1-1 few TRBV11-2 CASSFWVKNTEAFF TGTGCCAGCAGCTTTTGGGTCAAGAACACTGAAGCTTTCTTT
TRBD1 TRBJ2-7 - TRBV5-1 CASSLAPTDRVWEQYF TGCGCCAGCAGCTTGGCCCCCACTGACAGGGTCTGGGAGCAGTACTTC
TRBD2 TRBJ2-3 many TRBV18 CASSPPAGLPWDTQYF TGTGCCAGCTCACCACCGGCGGGACTACCCTGGGATACGCAGTATTTT
- TRBJ1-1 many TRBV12-3/TRBV12-4 CASSFSLDTEAFF TGTGCCAGCAGTTTTTCCCTCGACACTGAAGCTTTCTTT
- TRBJ2-1 many TRBV20-1 CSASLRGLVWYEQFF TGCAGTGCTTCACTGAGGGGCCTCGTTTGGTATGAGCAGTTCTTC
TRBD1 TRBJ2-7 few TRBV6-1 CASSRPGVQGVHEQYF TGTGCCAGCAGCCGCCCAGGGGTACAGGGGGTCCACGAGCAGTACTTC
- TRBJ2-6 few TRBV5-1 CASSPSPGSNVLTF TGCGCCAGCAGCCCTTCCCCCGGGTCCAACGTCCTGACTTTC